This T cell receptor beta chain was recorded in a study of blood T cell repertoires in COVID-19. Study-wide context: COVID-19 samples from acute and convalescent phases originated in the United States, Italy and Spain. T cells, B-cell-depleted T cells, or PBMCs supplied cDNA or gDNA.

With 6 bases clipped from V and 6 bases from J, the junction kept 11 bases outside the gene matches. This CDR3 is 15 amino acids long. The germline V gene has CDR1 SGHAT and CDR2 FQNNGV. This clone showed up just a few times. The assay was immunoSEQ multiplex PCR, and TCRdb's table has in-frame clones only and misses some. The table shows roughly 280,000 clones, with 86% occurring only once. This receptor was obtained from a man aged 35-49 years with active or convalescent COVID-19. The chain joins TRBV11-2 to TRBJ1-1, with TRBD1 matching over 9 bases. Input material: peripheral blood. CDR3 in amino acids: CASRSTGGKRAEAFF. CDR3 DNA sequence: TGTGCCAGCAGGTCAACAGGGGGCAAAAGGGCTGAAGCTTTCTTT.